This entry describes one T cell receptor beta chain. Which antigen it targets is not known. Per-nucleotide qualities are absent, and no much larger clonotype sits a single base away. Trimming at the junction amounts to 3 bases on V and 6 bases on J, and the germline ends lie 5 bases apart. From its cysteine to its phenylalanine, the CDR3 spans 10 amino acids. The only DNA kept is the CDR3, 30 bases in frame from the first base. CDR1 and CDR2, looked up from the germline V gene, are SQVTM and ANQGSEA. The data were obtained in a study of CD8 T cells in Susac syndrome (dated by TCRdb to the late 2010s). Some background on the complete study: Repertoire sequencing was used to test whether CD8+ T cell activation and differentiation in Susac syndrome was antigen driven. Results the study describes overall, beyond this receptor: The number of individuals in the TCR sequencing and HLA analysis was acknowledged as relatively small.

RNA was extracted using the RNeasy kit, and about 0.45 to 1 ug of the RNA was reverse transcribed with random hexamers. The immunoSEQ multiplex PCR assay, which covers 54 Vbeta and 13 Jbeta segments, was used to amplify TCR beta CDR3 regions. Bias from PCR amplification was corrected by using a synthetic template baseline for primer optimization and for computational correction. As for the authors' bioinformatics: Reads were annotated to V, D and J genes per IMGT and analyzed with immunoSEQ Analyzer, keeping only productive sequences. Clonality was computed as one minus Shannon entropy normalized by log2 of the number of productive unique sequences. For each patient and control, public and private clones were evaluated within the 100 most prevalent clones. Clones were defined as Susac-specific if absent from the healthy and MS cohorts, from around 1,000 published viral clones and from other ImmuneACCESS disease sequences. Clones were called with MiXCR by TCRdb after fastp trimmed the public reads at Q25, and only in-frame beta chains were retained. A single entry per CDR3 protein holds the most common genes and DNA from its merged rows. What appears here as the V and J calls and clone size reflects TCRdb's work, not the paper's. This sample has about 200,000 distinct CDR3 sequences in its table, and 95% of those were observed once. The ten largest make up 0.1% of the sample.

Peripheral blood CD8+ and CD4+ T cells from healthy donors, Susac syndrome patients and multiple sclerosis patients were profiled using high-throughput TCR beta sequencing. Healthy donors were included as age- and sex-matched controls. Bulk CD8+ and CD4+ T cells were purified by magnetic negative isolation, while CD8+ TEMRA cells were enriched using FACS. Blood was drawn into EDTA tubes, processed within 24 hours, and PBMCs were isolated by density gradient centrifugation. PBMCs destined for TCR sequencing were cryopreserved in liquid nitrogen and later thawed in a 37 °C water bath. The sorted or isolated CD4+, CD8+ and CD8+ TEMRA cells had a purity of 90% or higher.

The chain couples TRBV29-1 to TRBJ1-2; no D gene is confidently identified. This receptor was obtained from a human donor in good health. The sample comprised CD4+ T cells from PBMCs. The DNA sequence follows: TGCAGCGTTGATGGGGATGGCTACACCTTC. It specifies CSVDGDGYTF.